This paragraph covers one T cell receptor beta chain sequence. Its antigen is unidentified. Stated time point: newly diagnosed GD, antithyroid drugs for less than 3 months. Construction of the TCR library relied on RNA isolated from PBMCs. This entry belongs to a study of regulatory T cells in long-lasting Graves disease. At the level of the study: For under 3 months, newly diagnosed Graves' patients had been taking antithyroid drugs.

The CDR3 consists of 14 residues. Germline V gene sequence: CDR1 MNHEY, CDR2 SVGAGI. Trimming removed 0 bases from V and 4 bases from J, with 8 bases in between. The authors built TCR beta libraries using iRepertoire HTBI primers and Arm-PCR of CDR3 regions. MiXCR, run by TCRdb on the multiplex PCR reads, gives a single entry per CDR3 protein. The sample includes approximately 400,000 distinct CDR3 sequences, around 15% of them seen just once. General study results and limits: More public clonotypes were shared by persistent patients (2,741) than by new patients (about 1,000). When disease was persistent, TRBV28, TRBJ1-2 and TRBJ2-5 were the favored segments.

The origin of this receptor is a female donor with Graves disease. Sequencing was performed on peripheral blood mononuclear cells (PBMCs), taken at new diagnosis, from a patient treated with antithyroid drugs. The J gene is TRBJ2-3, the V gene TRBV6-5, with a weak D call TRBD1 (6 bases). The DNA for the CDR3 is TGTGCCAGCAGTTACTCGAAGGGGGCAGATACGCAGTATTTT. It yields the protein CASSYSKGADTQYF.